The 18 T cell receptor beta chains given below trace back to one sample, sequenced in a study of cytotoxic CD8 clonotypes in ibrutinib-treated CLL. The repertoire was sequenced with immunoSEQ multiplex PCR; TCRdb's copy has only in-frame clones and lacks some. The sample consists of just over 200,000 clones, over 65% of them appearing once. Source: PBMCs, taken after 12 months of ibrutinib treatment. All receptors derive from a human donor with chronic lymphocytic leukemia.

The V call is TRBV9, the J call TRBJ2-7, with 7 bases lining up with TRBD1. Per germline, CDR1 SGDLS and CDR2 YYNGEE. CDR3 length: 14 amino acids. J lost 4 bases, V lost 3 bases, and 7 bases had no gene match. The CDR3 DNA follows: TGTGCCAGCAGCGAGGGGACAGCAAGGTACGAGCAGTACTTC. It is translated as CASSEGTARYEQYF.

The chain is built from TRBV7-2 and TRBJ2-5, with 7 nucleotides matching TRBD1. Looked up from germline, CDR1 is SGHTA and CDR2 is FQGNSA. V lost 1 base, J lost 5 bases, and 7 bases stayed unmatched. The CDR3 has 15 amino acids. The CDR3 region is CASSLGAGGLETQYF. The CDR3 nucleotides are TGTGCCAGCAGCTTAGGGGCAGGGGGATTGGAGACCCAGTACTTC. Full variable domain (rest looked up from reference TRBV7-2 and TRBJ2-5): GAGVSQSPSNKVTEKGKDVELRCDPISGHTALYWYRQSLGQGLEFLIYFQGNSAPDKSGLPSDRFSAERTGGSVSTLTIQRTQQEDSAVYLCASSLGAGGLETQYFGPGTRLLVL.

The chain uses TRBV30 and TRBJ2-1; TRBD2 matches 10 bases. Germline CDR1 GTSNPN, CDR2 SVGIG (reference sequence). J lost 12 bases, V lost 5 bases, and 10 bases had no gene match. This CDR3 has 13 residues. The CDR3 nucleotides read TGTGCCTGGTTGAGAGCGGGGGGGCAGGTGCAGTTCTTC. Residues: CAWLRAGGQVQFF.

The chain links TRBV9 to TRBJ2-1, with 11 bases aligning to TRBD2. Trimming at V came to 6 bases and at J to 6 bases, leaving 8 bases not matched to a gene. CDR1 is SGDLS, CDR2 YYNGEE, per germline. This CDR3 region has 15 residues. CDR3 in amino acids: CASTLTSGGLNEQFF. The CDR3 nucleotides are TGTGCCAGCACCCTAACTAGCGGGGGTCTCAATGAGCAGTTCTTC.

The J gene is TRBJ1-4, the V gene TRBV4-1, with 8 bases identical to TRBD1. Germline V gives CDR1 MGHRA, CDR2 YSYEKL. The CDR3 runs to 14 residues. With V trimmed by 1 base and J by 8 bases, 3 bases remained unmatched. CDR3 coding DNA: TGCGCCAGCAGCCAAGCAGGGGGCTGGGAAAAACTGTTTTTT. This encodes CASSQAGGWEKLFF.

The chain joins TRBV7-2 to TRBJ2-7; tentatively, D is TRBD1 (6 bases). Between the trimmed V and J ends, which lost 9 bases and 5 bases, there was a span of 23 bases. Per germline, CDR1 SGHTA and CDR2 FQGNSA. There are 15 residues in the CDR3. The CDR3 spells CASSLSGVGANEQYF. CDR3 DNA sequence: TGTGCCAGTTCCTTATCAGGCGTGGGGGCCAACGAGCAGTACTTC.

J is TRBJ2-2 and V is TRBV30; the match to TRBD2 covers 8 bases. Germline V gene sequence: CDR1 GTSNPN, CDR2 SVGIG (reference sequence). This CDR3 region has 16 residues. Trimming took 0 bases from V and 0 from J; bases not matched to a gene: 3. CDR3 protein: CAWSVGLVPNTGELFF. The CDR3 DNA is TGTGCCTGGAGTGTGGGACTAGTGCCGAACACCGGGGAGCTGTTTTTT.

The chain has TRBV28 and TRBJ1-2; the D gene is possibly TRBD1 (6 bases). Germline V CDR1 and CDR2: MDHEN, SYDVKM. V dropped 8 bases and J dropped 8 bases, with 21 bases sitting between them. CDR3 length: 14 amino acids. The CDR3: CASSPGRGRGGYTF. CDR3 in DNA: TGTGCCAGCTCTCCCGGGAGGGGGAGAGGCGGCTACACCTTC.

The chain recombines TRBV5-1 with TRBJ2-2; D is uncertain. Germline-derived CDR1 and CDR2 are SGHRS and YFSETQ. CDR3 length: 15 amino acids. Trimming stripped 2 bases from V and 1 base from J, with 9 bases between. The CDR3 sequence: CASSLGPVNTGELFF. The CDR3 DNA follows: TGCGCCAGCAGCTTAGGGCCGGTGAACACCGGGGAGCTGTTTTTT. The complete variable domain, with remaining parts taken from reference TRBV5-1 and TRBJ2-2, reads KAGVTQTPRYLIKTRGQQVTLSCSPISGHRSVSWYQQTPGQGLQFLFEYFSETQRNKGNFPGRFSGRQFSNSRSEMNVSTLELGDSALYLCASSLGPVNTGELFFGEGSRLTVL.

The rearrangement links TRBV7-9 to TRBJ1-2, with D hard to call. The CDR3 has 11 amino acids. V lost 5 bases to trimming and J lost 8 bases, with 9 bases between them. Germline CDR1 and CDR2: SEHNR and FQNEAQ (reference sequence). The chain's CDR3 is CASSPHFGYTF. The DNA of the CDR3 is TGTGCCAGCAGCCCCCACTTCGGCTACACCTTC. Complete variable domain (other parts from reference TRBV7-9 and TRBJ1-2): DTGVSQNPRHKITKRGQNVTFRCDPISEHNRLYWYRQTLGQGPEFLTYFQNEAQLEKSRLLSDRFSAERPKGSFSTLEIQRTEQGDSAMYLCASSPHFGYTFGSGTRLTVV.

This chain joins TRBV6-5 and TRBJ2-1, with 12 bases that match TRBD1. The V and J ends lost 6 bases and 5 bases, in that order; junction bases with no gene match: 2. CDR1 and CDR2 from the germline V gene are MNHEY and SVGAGI. CDR3 size: 14 residues. The CDR3 loop is CASRGTGGNNEQFF. CDR3 nucleotide sequence: TGTGCCAGCAGGGGGACAGGGGGCAACAATGAGCAGTTCTTC.

The chain employs TRBV27 and TRBJ1-4, with 10 positions matching TRBD1. Germline-derived CDR1 and CDR2 are MNHEY and SMNVEV (reference sequence). The V segment lost 7 bases and the J segment 3 bases; nucleotides outside the gene matches: 17. This CDR3 is 19 amino acids long. The CDR3 bases are TGTGCCAGCATTCAACCGGGACAGGGGCCCGGGGCCGCTAATGAAAAACTGTTTTTT. Its protein product is CASIQPGQGPGAANEKLFF.

The chain carries TRBV10-2 and TRBJ1-1, with TRBD1 identical over 10 bases. CDR3 length: 12 amino acids. CDR1 WSHSY and CDR2 SAAADI come from the germline V gene. Trimming cost V 10 bases and J 11 bases; bases outside gene matches: 10. The CDR3 coding sequence is TGCGCCACTGCGGACAGGGGGAGCGATGCTTTCTTT. This gives the protein CATADRGSDAFF.

The chain recombines TRBV5-4 with TRBJ2-2; either TRBD1 or TRBD2 may supply D (5 bases each). Trimming removed 0 bases from V and 0 bases from J, with 15 bases in between. The CDR3 has 18 amino acids. Per the germline V gene, CDR1 is SGHNT and CDR2 is YYREEE (reference sequence). The DNA of the CDR3 is TGTGCCAGCAGCTTGGGGGCTAGAGGGGCCGCGAACACCGGGGAGCTGTTTTTT. Its protein is CASSLGARGAANTGELFF.

The gene calls are TRBV6-1 and TRBJ2-1; 9 bases map to TRBD1. The V gene's germline CDR1 is MNHNS and CDR2 SASEGT. V shed 0 bases, J shed 8 bases, and the junction held 11 bases outside the gene matches. This CDR3 has 17 residues. The CDR3 bases are TGTGCCAGCAGTGAAGCGGAAGGACAGGGGTTGATCGATGAGCAGTTCTTC. Its translation is CASSEAEGQGLIDEQFF.

The chain carries TRBV11-3 and TRBJ2-5; TRBD1 matches 8 bases. Trimming cost V 5 bases and J 1 base; bases outside gene matches: 3. This CDR3 contains 14 residues. The germline gives CDR1 SGHNT, CDR2 YENEEA. This CDR3 reads CASSPGTGQETQYF. CDR3 sequence (DNA): TGTGCCAGCAGCCCTGGGACAGGCCAAGAGACCCAGTACTTC.

This clone turned up a few times. The CDR3 bases are TGTGCCAGCACCCTGGGGGCCTATCCCCCCACTGAAGCTTTCTTT. Protein: CASTLGAYPPTEAFF. The chain couples TRBV2 to TRBJ1-1, with a possible D match to TRBD1 (6 bases). Trimming cost V 7 bases and J 4 bases, with 19 bases left between them. In germline, CDR1 is SNHLY, CDR2 FYNNEI. The CDR3 contains 15 residues.

This sequence joins TRBV6-1 and TRBJ1-1; 9 nucleotides line up with TRBD1. Germline V gives CDR1 MNHNS, CDR2 SASEGT. The V segment lost 3 bases and the J segment 1 base; nucleotides outside the gene matches: 0. The CDR3 extends over 14 amino acids. CDR3 protein: CASSEDRGNTEAFF. Here the CDR3 DNA reads TGTGCCAGCAGTGAGGACAGGGGGAACACTGAAGCTTTCTTT.